These T cell receptor beta chains were read from a single sample in a study of identical twins. One entry per CDR3 protein results from TCRdb running MiXCR on the 5' RACE reads. The data show under 800,000 distinct CDR3 sequences, 20% to 25% seen once. These same data were also listed under a study on T cells expressing NK-cell markers.

Sequenced input: PBMCs. Every receptor here comes from a woman in her late teens or twenties in good health. The CDR3 runs from the conserved cysteine through the conserved F or W. D genes are given only for firm matches. A row's size may be missing; if present it is once, few, many or a size class.

- TRBD2 TRBJ2-3 TRBV20-1 TGCAGTGCTGCCCCGACTAGCGGGAGGCCCACAGATACGCAGTATTTT CSAAPTSGRPTDTQYF
- TRBD2 TRBJ2-1 TRBV9 TGTGCCAGCAGCGTAGTTGGGGGAGGGGAGAATGAGCAGTTCTTC CASSVVGGGENEQFF
- TRBD2 TRBJ2-4 TRBV12-3/TRBV12-4 TGTGCCAGCAGTAAATCACGGGGGGGGGCCAAAAACATTCAGTACTTC CASSKSRGGAKNIQYF
- TRBD1 TRBJ1-1 TRBV12-3/TRBV12-4 TGTGCCAGCAGTCTCCGGGACAGAGGTATCACTGAAGCTTTCTTT CASSLRDRGITEAFF
- - TRBJ1-2 TRBV12-3/TRBV12-4 TGTGCCAGCAGGAAGGGGCCTTCTAACTATGGCTACACCTTC CASRKGPSNYGYTF
- - TRBJ2-7 TRBV10-1 TGCGCCAGCAGTGCGGGACCGACGTCCTACGAGCAGTACTTC CASSAGPTSYEQYF
few - TRBJ1-3 TRBV12-3/TRBV12-4 TGTGCCAGCAGACTTGTCCGGGACACTGAAAGGAACACCATATATTTT CASRLVRDTERNTIYF
- - TRBJ2-5 TRBV20-1 TGCAGTGTTGGGGGGGCGGCCCAAGAGACCCAGTACTTC CSVGGAAQETQYF
many - TRBJ1-4 TRBV5-1 TGCGCCAGCAGCTTGTTCCAGGGCGGTGAAAAACTGTTTTTT CASSLFQGGEKLFF
- TRBD1 TRBJ1-1 TRBV6-5 TGTGCCAGCAGTTACCGACAGACAGGGGCCCCGCGGGAAGCTTTCTTT CASSYRQTGAPREAFF
few TRBD2 TRBJ2-7 TRBV6-1 TGTGCCACCGGGACGAGGGGGACTAGCTCCTACGAGCAGTACTTC CATGTRGTSSYEQYF
many TRBD1 TRBJ1-6 TRBV20-1 TGCAGTGCTAGAGATGACAGGGGAGGTTCACCCCTCCACTTT CSARDDRGGSPLHF
medium-sized TRBD2 TRBJ2-1 TRBV4-3 TGCGCCAGCAGCCAAGTGCGGGAGTCGAGCAATGAGCAGTTCTTC CASSQVRESSNEQFF
- - TRBJ2-5 TRBV27 TGTGCCAGCCGTGAAGGGCCGGGAGTCCAAGAGACCCAGTACTTC CASREGPGVQETQYF
few - TRBJ2-1 TRBV27 TGTGCCAGCACGATCACAGGGGGGGCGGATGAGCAGTTCTTC CASTITGGADEQFF
- - TRBJ2-1 TRBV12-3/TRBV12-4 TGTGCCAGCAGTTTCGTCGCAGGGTCCTACAATGAGCAGTTCTTC CASSFVAGSYNEQFF
- - TRBJ2-1 TRBV21-1 TGTGCCAGCAGCAAAGTTTCCAGCGGGAGCGCCTACAATGAGCAGTTCTTC CASSKVSSGSAYNEQFF
many - TRBJ2-5 TRBV7-9 TGTGCCAGCAGCTTATTGGGCGACAGCCAAGAGACCCAGTACTTC CASSLLGDSQETQYF
- - TRBJ2-7 TRBV12-3/TRBV12-4 TGTGCCAGCAGGCAGATGGGGCAGGGCCCCTACGAGCAGTACTTC CASRQMGQGPYEQYF
- - TRBJ2-7 TRBV6-2/TRBV6-3 TGTGCCAGCAGTTACTCGGCATTCTCCTACGAGCAGTACTTC CASSYSAFSYEQYF